These 29 T cell receptor beta chains share one sample of origin, sequenced in a study of vaccination and CD4 T cells after COVID-19. The study sequenced cultured CD4+ T cell DNA using the Oncomine TCR Beta short-read assay. A single record per CDR3 protein comes from TCRdb applying MiXCR to the PCR reads. The data hold under 25,000 distinct CDR3 sequences, with 67% observed a single time. These receptors lack a known antigen. Treatment in this sample: roughly ten-day PBMC culture with coronavirus spike peptide pools or control peptides (ViraFEST assay). What was sequenced was CD4+ T cells from blood, cultured in vitro. The source is a human donor who had recovered from COVID-19.

The chain recombines TRBV28 with TRBJ2-1; no reliable D call. CDR1 and CDR2 from the germline V gene are MDHEN and SYDVKM. The CDR3 runs 15 residues. V was trimmed by 8 bases and J by 7 bases, leaving 21 bases between them. CDR3 DNA sequence: TGTGCCAGCCGACTTGGGGTCCCCGGGTTGAATGAGCAGTTCTTC. Encoded protein: CASRLGVPGLNEQFF.

This clonotype has only a few counts. DNA for the CDR3: TGTGCCAGCAGTCTCAGAGGGAATTCACCCCTCCACTTT. It codes for CASSLRGNSPLHF. This chain uses TRBV12-3 or TRBV12-4 with TRBJ1-6; D is unresolved. The CDR3 has 13 amino acids. The V end was cut by 5 bases, the J end by 7 bases, with 9 bases between.

V is TRBV20-1 and J is TRBJ2-5; 10 bases are shared with TRBD2. V lost 6 bases to trimming and J lost 7 bases; unmatched junction nucleotides: 11. The length of the CDR3 is 14 residues. Germline CDR1 is DFQATT and CDR2 is SNEGSKA (reference sequence). The CDR3 sequence: CSAPTSGKRGTQYF. As DNA, the CDR3 is TGCAGTGCACCAACTAGCGGGAAGCGAGGGACCCAGTACTTC.

V gene TRBV20-1 combines with J gene TRBJ1-5; 7 nucleotides match TRBD1. Germline V lookup: CDR1 DFQATT, CDR2 SNEGSKA (reference sequence). The V gene end was trimmed by 5 bases and the J gene end by 4 bases; junction bases not matched to a gene: 5. This CDR3 is built from 13 residues. As DNA, the CDR3 is TGCAGTGCTCCCGACAGGGCAAATCAGCCCCAGCATTTT. Its protein is CSAPDRANQPQHF.

This rearrangement joins TRBV20-1 to TRBJ2-6, with unresolved D. The CDR3 is made up of 16 amino acids. Germline V lookup: CDR1 DFQATT, CDR2 SNEGSKA (reference sequence). The germline V and J ends were trimmed by 2 bases and 2 bases, with 13 bases remaining between them. CDR3 DNA sequence: TGCAGTGCTAGACCGGCTGACCTCCCTGGGGCCAACGTCCTGACTTTC. This sequence encodes CSARPADLPGANVLTF.

This clonotype was observed a few times. The genes are TRBV21-1 and TRBJ1-5; TRBD1 was called by the table and not checked on the DNA. TRBV21-1 is a pseudogene. The CDR3 spans 17 residues. The CDR3 protein is CASSKASCQGTGQPQHF. The CDR3 nucleotides are TGTGCCAGCAGCAAAGCTTCGTGCCAGGGAACAGGTCAGCCCCAGCATTTT.

In this sample, this clonotype turned up a few times. This chain uses TRBV24-1 with TRBJ2-6; no reliable D call. The CDR3 extends over 14 amino acids. Germline V gene lookup returns CDR1 KGHDR and CDR2 SFDVKD. Trimming stripped 12 bases from V and 0 bases from J, with 11 bases between. The CDR3: CAANSASGANVLTF. DNA for the CDR3: TGTGCCGCCAACAGTGCCTCTGGGGCCAACGTCCTGACTTTC.

The chain recombines TRBV2 with TRBJ2-3, with 7 bases matching TRBD1. The length of the CDR3 is 14 residues. V lost 5 bases to trimming and J lost 11 bases; unmatched junction nucleotides: 13. The germline CDR1 and CDR2 sequences are SNHLY and FYNNEI. The CDR3 sequence is CASSQELGQAGQYF. The CDR3 DNA reads as TGTGCCAGCAGTCAAGAGCTCGGACAGGCAGGGCAGTATTTT.

This rearrangement joins TRBV15 to TRBJ2-1; D is ambiguous. Germline CDR1 LNHNV, CDR2 YYDKDF (reference sequence). V was trimmed by 8 bases and J by 0 bases, leaving 14 bases between them. The CDR3 loop spans 15 amino acids. The CDR3 here is CATRRAHSSYNEQFF. The CDR3 nucleotides read TGTGCCACCCGTCGGGCCCACAGCTCCTACAATGAGCAGTTCTTC.

This clonotype was detected only once. V gene TRBV6-1 combines with J gene TRBJ2-5; D gene ambiguous. V lost 4 bases, J lost 2 bases, and 11 bases lay in between. In germline, CDR1 is MNHNS, CDR2 SASEGT. The CDR3 has 14 amino acids. The CDR3 sequence is CASSVNSRQETQYF. CDR3 nucleotides: TGTGCCAGCAGTGTTAACAGCCGTCAAGAGACCCAGTACTTC.

The V and J genes are TRBV24-1 and TRBJ2-1, with 13 bases fitting TRBD2. Trimming removed 4 bases from V and 6 bases from J; junction bases left unmatched: 8. In germline, CDR1 is KGHDR, CDR2 SFDVKD. The CDR3 totals 17 residues. The CDR3 bases are TGTGCCACCAGTGACCCCAGGACTAGCGGGAGCTCCAATGAGCAGTTCTTC. It yields the protein CATSDPRTSGSSNEQFF.

This sequence joins TRBV6-1 and TRBJ1-5; D ambiguous. Trimming took 1 base from V and 7 from J, leaving 8 bases between them. The CDR3 runs 13 residues. Germline V gene lookup returns CDR1 MNHNS and CDR2 SASEGT. The CDR3, as DNA: TGTGCCAGCAGTGAAGTGGGGTTCCAGCCCCAGCATTTT. This encodes CASSEVGFQPQHF.

The chain has TRBV7-2 and TRBJ2-2; no clear D. V was shortened by 7 bases and J by 1 base, with 13 bases between the two germline ends. In germline, CDR1 is SGHTA, CDR2 FQGNSA. The CDR3 consists of 15 residues. In nucleotides, the CDR3 is TGTGCCAGCACCCATGCGGTCCTGAACACCGGGGAGCTGTTTTTT. Its translation: CASTHAVLNTGELFF. Looking up the rest from reference TRBV7-2 and TRBJ2-2 gives the full variable domain: GAGVSQSPSNKVTEKGKDVELRCDPISGHTALYWYRQSLGQGLEFLIYFQGNSAPDKSGLPSDRFSAERTGGSVSTLTIQRTQQEDSAVYLCASTHAVLNTGELFFGEGSRLTVL.

The rearrangement links TRBV6-1 to TRBJ1-1; the D is unclear. This CDR3 has 14 residues. Trimming left V 0 bases short and J 4 bases short, with 9 bases between. The V gene's germline CDR1 is MNHNS and CDR2 SASEGT. CDR3 region: CASSEASAVTEAFF. CDR3 bases: TGTGCCAGCAGTGAAGCCTCGGCAGTCACTGAAGCTTTCTTT.

The V call is TRBV11-3, the J call TRBJ2-3; TRBD2 is a possible D gene (6 bases). Germline CDR1 is SGHNT and CDR2 is YENEEA. The CDR3 has 15 residues. Trimming stripped 6 bases from V and 4 bases from J, with 17 bases between. This chain's CDR3 is CASSLGRHTADTQYF. CDR3 nucleotide sequence: TGTGCCAGCAGTCTGGGGAGGCACACGGCAGATACGCAGTATTTT.

The chain combines TRBV20-1 with TRBJ2-7; 14 bases are shared with TRBD2. The trim removed 4 bases at V and 3 bases at J, leaving 8 bases unmatched. CDR3 length: 16 residues. Germline CDR1 reads DFQATT; CDR2 reads SNEGSKA (reference sequence). CDR3 amino acids: CSATGTSGSSGYEQYF. Written as DNA, the CDR3 is TGCAGTGCTACCGGGACTAGCGGGAGTAGTGGCTACGAGCAGTACTTC.

In this sample, this clonotype turned up once. The V and J genes are TRBV7-8 and TRBJ2-2; unclear D gene. The CDR3 loop spans 15 amino acids. Trimming removed 5 bases at V and 1 base at J, with 11 bases between. Germline CDR1 and CDR2: SGHVS and FQNEAQ. CDR3 in amino acids: CASSRVSQNTGELFF. The CDR3 DNA follows: TGTGCCAGCAGCCGCGTTAGTCAGAACACCGGGGAGCTGTTTTTT.

The chain has TRBV28 and TRBJ2-7; D uncertain. Trimming shortened V by 3 bases and J by 4 bases, and 4 bases separated the two germline ends. CDR1 is MDHEN, CDR2 SYDVKM, per germline. The CDR3 runs 11 residues. CDR3 residues: CASSFRYEQYF. CDR3 in DNA: TGTGCCAGCAGTTTTAGATACGAGCAGTACTTC.

The CDR3 coding sequence is TGTGCCAGCAGTCCCGTCCCGGGACAGATACGGGGAACTGAAGCTTTCTTT. Its translation is CASSPVPGQIRGTEAFF. The chain employs TRBV28 and TRBJ1-1, with 7 bases aligning to TRBD1. This CDR3 is built from 17 residues. V shed 5 bases, J shed 5 bases, and the junction held 17 bases outside the gene matches. Germline CDR1 is MDHEN and CDR2 is SYDVKM.

The J gene is TRBJ1-5, the V gene TRBV20-1, with 8 bases identical to TRBD1. CDR3 length: 13 amino acids. The germline CDR1 and CDR2 sequences are DFQATT and SNEGSKA (reference sequence). J lost 2 bases, V lost 6 bases, and 3 bases had no gene match. CDR3 DNA sequence: TGCAGTGCCTCGGGACAGGGCAATCAGCCCCAGCATTTT. Its translation is CSASGQGNQPQHF.

The chain is built from TRBV28 and TRBJ1-2; 9 bases line up with TRBD1. This CDR3 is 15 amino acids long. The germline V gene encodes CDR1 MDHEN and CDR2 SYDVKM. Germline trimming cut 8 bases from V and 4 bases from J; bases unmatched to any gene: 11. CDR3 residues: CASHTPGTGIYGYTF. The CDR3 DNA sequence: TGTGCCAGCCACACCCCCGGGACAGGGATCTATGGCTACACCTTC.

V is TRBV12-3 or TRBV12-4 and J is TRBJ2-5, with D unclear. Deletions cut 3 bases from V and 1 base from J, with 12 bases between. This CDR3 has 15 residues. The CDR3 coding sequence is TGTGCCAGCAGTTTTCGTGGCAGTGTCCAAGAGACCCAGTACTTC. This translates into CASSFRGSVQETQYF.

This clonotype was recorded only once. The chain combines TRBV7-9 with TRBJ1-2; 9 bases fit TRBD1. The ends lost 3 bases at V and 8 bases at J; junction bases unmatched: 16. Germline V gives CDR1 SEHNR, CDR2 FQNEAQ (reference sequence). The CDR3 has 17 amino acids. CDR3 sequence reads: CASSFQFTYRGLMGYTF. The CDR3 DNA follows: TGTGCCAGCAGCTTTCAATTTACGTACAGGGGGCTGATGGGCTACACCTTC. The full variable domain, its missing parts supplied by reference TRBV7-9 and TRBJ1-2, is DTGVSQNPRHKITKRGQNVTFRCDPISEHNRLYWYRQTLGQGPEFLTYFQNEAQLEKSRLLSDRFSAERPKGSFSTLEIQRTEQGDSAMYLCASSFQFTYRGLMGYTFGSGTRLTVV.

CDR3 DNA sequence: TGCAGTGCTAGCTCCAGTGGGGATCAGCCCCAGCATTTT. This gives the protein CSASSSGDQPQHF. The V and J genes are TRBV20-1 and TRBJ1-5; no definite D call. The V gene's germline CDR1 is DFQATT and CDR2 SNEGSKA (reference sequence). Trimming left V 3 bases short and J 5 bases short, with 11 bases between. The CDR3 extends over 13 amino acids.

The V gene is TRBV7-2, the J gene TRBJ2-7; D unclear. V was cut by 3 bases and J by 1 base, with 10 bases left in between. CDR3 length: 14 amino acids. The germline V gene has CDR1 SGHTA and CDR2 FQGNSA. CDR3 sequence (DNA): TGTGCCAGCAGCTTGCAGACAAATTCCTACGAGCAGTACTTC. Translating it yields CASSLQTNSYEQYF.

This rearrangement joins TRBV6-1 to TRBJ1-2, with D possibly matching TRBD1 (6 bases). Germline-derived CDR1 and CDR2 are MNHNS and SASEGT. The CDR3 runs 14 residues. V was pared by 5 bases and J by 4 bases, with 14 bases between. The CDR3 DNA reads TGTGCCAGCAGTAAATTAGACAGGAGCTATGGCTACACCTTC. Translated, it gives CASSKLDRSYGYTF.

In this sample, this clonotype turned up a few times. The gene calls are TRBV15 and TRBJ2-3; D might be TRBD2 (6 bases). V dropped 2 bases and J dropped 0 bases, with 9 bases sitting between them. Germline V lookup: CDR1 LNHNV, CDR2 YYDKDF (reference sequence). The CDR3 runs to 15 residues. DNA for the CDR3: TGTGCCACCAGCAGACGCGGGGCTAGCACAGATACGCAGTATTTT. As protein: CATSRRGASTDTQYF.

The CDR3 spells CASRAGSYEQYF. CDR3 nucleotides: TGTGCCAGCAGAGCCGGGAGCTACGAGCAGTACTTC. The chain couples TRBV6-2 or TRBV6-3 to TRBJ2-7; a possible D gene is TRBD2 (6 bases). Germline CDR1 reads MNHEY; CDR2 reads SVGEGT. Trimming removed 6 bases from V and 3 bases from J, with 9 bases in between. CDR3 length: 12 amino acids.

The chain is built from TRBV30 and TRBJ1-6; a weak D match, TRBD1 (5 bases). This CDR3 comprises 15 residues. Germline V gene lookup returns CDR1 GTSNPN and CDR2 SVGIG (reference sequence). V was cut by 3 bases and J by 6 bases, with 15 bases left in between. CDR3 nucleotides: TGTGCCTGGAGGGAAGGACACGCCGGTAATTCACCCCTCCACTTT. Its translation: CAWREGHAGNSPLHF.